This T cell receptor beta chain derives from a study of CD8+CD57+ T cells in acquired aplastic anemia. Only patients with CD8+CD57+ cell expansion on flow cytometry were chosen for sequencing. No patient had been given any therapy when blood was sampled. The CDR3 sequence is 15 residues long. The germline CDR1 and CDR2 sequences are LGHNA and YNFKEQ. Trimming left V 1 base short and J 3 bases short, with 13 bases between. Using genomic DNA as the template, TCR beta VDJ and CDR3 profiling was carried out. TCRdb recomputed calls from the reads with MiXCR, one row per CDR3 protein. The data hold around 170,000 distinct CDR3 sequences, with roughly half observed a single time. The table lists this clonotype with many counts.

Sequencing input: sorted CD4+, CD8+, or CD8+CD57+ T cells (not recorded which) from PBMCs. The chain couples TRBV4-2 to TRBJ2-7; D possibly corresponds to TRBD2 (6 bases). This receptor was obtained from a human donor with aplastic anemia. This chain's CDR3 is CASSQAGTGIYEQYF. CDR3 nucleotides: TGTGCCAGCAGCCAAGCCGGGACTGGTATCTACGAGCAGTACTTC.